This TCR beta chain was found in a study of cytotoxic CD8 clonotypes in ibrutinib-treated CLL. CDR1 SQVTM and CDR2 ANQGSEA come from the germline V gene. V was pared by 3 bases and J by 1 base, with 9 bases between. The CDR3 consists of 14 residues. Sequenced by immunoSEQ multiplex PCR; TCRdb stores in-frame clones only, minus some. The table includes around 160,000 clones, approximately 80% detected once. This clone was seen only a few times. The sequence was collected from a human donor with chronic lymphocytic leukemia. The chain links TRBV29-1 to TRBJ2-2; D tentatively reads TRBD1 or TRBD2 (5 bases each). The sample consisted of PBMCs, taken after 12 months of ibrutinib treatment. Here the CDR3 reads CSVEGRQNTGELFF. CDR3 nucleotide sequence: TGCAGCGTTGAGGGACGGCAGAACACCGGGGAGCTGTTTTTT.